This TCR beta chain comes out of a study of radiation and T cells in renal cell carcinoma. The data were produced by immunoSEQ multiplex PCR, yet TCRdb's version contains in-frame clones alone and is incomplete. The sample shows about 61,000 clones, over 70% of them seen only once. Regarding time point: baseline pretreatment blood. The sample's treatment: 15 Gy SBRT to primary tumor, nephrectomy 4 weeks later. V was pared by 8 bases and J by 3 bases, with 12 bases between. The CDR3 is 13 amino acids. In germline, CDR1 is SNHLY, CDR2 FYNNEI. The receptor comes from a man in his sixties with renal cell carcinoma. Here the sequenced sample was blood, taken from a patient whose treatment included radiotherapy and nephrectomy. The chain joins TRBV2 to TRBJ2-3, with no clear D. The CDR3 here is CASLNGLTDTQYF. CDR3 sequence (DNA): TGTGCCAGCCTCAACGGGTTAACAGATACGCAGTATTTT.